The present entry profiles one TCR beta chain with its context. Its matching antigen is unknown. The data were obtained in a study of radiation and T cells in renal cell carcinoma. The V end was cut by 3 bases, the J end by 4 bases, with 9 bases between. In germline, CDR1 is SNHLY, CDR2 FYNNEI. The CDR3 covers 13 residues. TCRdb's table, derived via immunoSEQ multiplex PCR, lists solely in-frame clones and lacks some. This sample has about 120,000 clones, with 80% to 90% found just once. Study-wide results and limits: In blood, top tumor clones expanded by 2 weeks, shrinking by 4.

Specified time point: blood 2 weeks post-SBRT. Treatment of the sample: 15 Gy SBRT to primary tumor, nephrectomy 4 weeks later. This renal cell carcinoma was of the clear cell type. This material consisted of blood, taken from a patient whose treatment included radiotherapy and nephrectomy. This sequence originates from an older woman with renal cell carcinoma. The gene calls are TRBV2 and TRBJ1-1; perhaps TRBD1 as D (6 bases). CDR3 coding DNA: TGTGCCAGCAGTGACGGGGGCCGCACTGAAGCTTTCTTT. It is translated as CASSDGGRTEAFF.